This T cell receptor (beta chain) was retrieved from a study of cytomegalovirus exposure and HLA in healthy donors. Study outcomes and limitations: From TCR beta sequences, most subjects' HLA-A and HLA-B alleles were reportedly predicted accurately. TCR beta chains associated with HLA were, in a later analysis, more clonally expanded than equally common others. Reportedly, a later analysis found an Asian-associated ancestry cluster had fewer N-insertions than the roughly 700-donor mean.

This clone was seen only a few times. The antigen is unknown. These donors counted as nominally healthy when sampled, but unrecorded immune exposures were likely. The PCR contained 60 Vbeta and 13 Jbeta primers. Only in-frame clones appear in the TCRdb table, and some are missing; sequencing was by immunoSEQ multiplex PCR. Of approximately 170,000 clones in the sample, over 70% were seen once. The CDR3 is made up of 18 amino acids. V was cut by 5 bases and J by 4 bases, with 21 bases left in between. Germline values: CDR1 LNHDA, CDR2 SQIVND (reference sequence). V is TRBV19 and J is TRBJ2-6, with D maybe TRBD1 (7 bases). Sequenced: PBMCs. The clonotype comes from a middle-aged woman in good health and CMV-seropositive. The CDR3 region has the DNA TGTGCCAGTAGTCTTAACAGGGGTGGGACTCTAGGGGCCAACGTCCTGACTTTC. It translates to CASSLNRGGTLGANVLTF.